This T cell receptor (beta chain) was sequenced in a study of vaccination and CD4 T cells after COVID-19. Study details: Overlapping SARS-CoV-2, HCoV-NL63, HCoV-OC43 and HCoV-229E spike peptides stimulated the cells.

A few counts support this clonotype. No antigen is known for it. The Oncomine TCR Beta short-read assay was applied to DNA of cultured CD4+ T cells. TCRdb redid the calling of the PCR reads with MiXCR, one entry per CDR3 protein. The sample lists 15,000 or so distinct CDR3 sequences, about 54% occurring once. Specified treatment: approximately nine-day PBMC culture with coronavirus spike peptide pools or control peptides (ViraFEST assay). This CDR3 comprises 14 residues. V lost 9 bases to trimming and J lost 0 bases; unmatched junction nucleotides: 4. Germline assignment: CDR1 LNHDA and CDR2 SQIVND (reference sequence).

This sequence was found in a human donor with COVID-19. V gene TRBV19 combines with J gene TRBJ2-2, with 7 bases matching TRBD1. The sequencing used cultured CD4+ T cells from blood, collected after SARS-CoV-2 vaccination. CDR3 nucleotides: TGTGCCAGCCGACAGGGAACGAACACCGGGGAGCTGTTTTTT. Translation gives CASRQGTNTGELFF.